This T cell receptor (beta chain) is drawn from a study of prognosis after radiotherapy for stage I lung cancer. About the research overall: The patients included around 13 who had newly diagnosed primary stage I lung tumors, along with roughly 5 others who had oligometastatic NSCLC after their primary tumor had been surgically resected. Study conclusions and caveats: Counted unique TCR clones declined after stereotactic body radiation therapy (median around 10,000 versus 6,900).

Every member of the patient group was node-negative on CT and PET/CT (none had prior chemotherapy, radiotherapy or other malignancies). V was clipped by 2 bases and J by 2 bases; unmatched bases: 6. The CDR3 runs to 16 residues. Looked up from germline, CDR1 is SGHRS and CDR2 is YFSETQ. Two rounds of multiplex PCR amplified TCR beta CDR3 from genomic DNA. Each TRBV and TRBJ gene had its own primer in the first PCR round. TCRdb reanalysed the multiplex PCR reads using MiXCR and keeps one entry per CDR3 protein. The sample consists of about 20,000 distinct CDR3 sequences, about 44% of them appearing once. This clonotype was counted ten times or more. Its antigen is not known.

This rearrangement joins TRBV5-1 to TRBJ2-5; 10 positions agree with TRBD2. The sample in question was PBMCs, obtained before or after stereotactic body radiation therapy (not recorded which). This receptor was identified in a donor aged 50 or older with non-small cell lung cancer. The CDR3 region is CASSLGGLAEQETQYF. The CDR3 bases are TGCGCCAGCAGCTTAGGCGGACTAGCGGAACAAGAGACCCAGTACTTC. Variable domain in full (rest from reference TRBV5-1 and TRBJ2-5): KAGVTQTPRYLIKTRGQQVTLSCSPISGHRSVSWYQQTPGQGLQFLFEYFSETQRNKGNFPGRFSGRQFSNSRSEMNVSTLELGDSALYLCASSLGGLAEQETQYFGPGTRLLVL.